One sample yielded the 7 T cell receptor beta chains listed below, sequenced in a study of T-cell memory formation after mild COVID-19. Each CDR3 protein gets one entry after TCRdb re-called the 5' RACE reads with MiXCR. The table has approximately 580,000 distinct CDR3 sequences, about a fifth seen once; the top ten hold around 13%. Sequenced material: PBMCs or a T cell subset sorted from them (not recorded which). Receptors were obtained from an adult woman who had mild COVID-19 (a few samples of this study predate the infection). Cell type and time point are not known.

The chain employs TRBV27 and TRBJ1-6, with D perhaps TRBD1 (6 bases). This CDR3 has 19 residues. Looked up from germline, CDR1 is MNHEY and CDR2 is SMNVEV (reference sequence). V was cut by 7 bases and J by 0 bases, with 22 bases left in between. Written as DNA, the CDR3 is TGTGCCAGCACCACCGCGTCGGGGACAAGAGTCTCCTATAATTCACCCCTCCACTTT. It translates to CASTTASGTRVSYNSPLHF.

This chain joins TRBV5-1 and TRBJ1-6; D is ambiguous. Germline CDR1 is SGHRS and CDR2 is YFSETQ. Trimming removed 1 base at V and 7 bases at J, with 6 bases between. This CDR3 is 13 amino acids long. The CDR3 DNA is TGCGCCAGCAGCTTGCAGCGAAATTCACCCCTCCACTTT. Its translation: CASSLQRNSPLHF.

This clonotype came up a few times. The genes are TRBV15 and TRBJ2-5; possibly TRBD2 for D (5 bases). CDR1 and CDR2 (germline): LNHNV, YYDKDF (reference sequence). V dropped 0 bases and J dropped 4 bases, with 12 bases sitting between them. This CDR3 contains 15 residues. CDR3 residues: CATSRDRGSAETQYF. The CDR3 DNA reads TGTGCCACCAGCAGAGATCGGGGATCGGCAGAGACCCAGTACTTC.

This clonotype was seen only a few times. In DNA form, the CDR3 reads TGTGCCATCACCGGCGGAGATACGCAGTATTTT. Protein sequence: CAITGGDTQYF. The chain carries TRBV10-3 and TRBJ2-3; no clear D. The ends were cut back, 7 bases at V and 5 bases at J, with 7 bases in the middle. The CDR3 extends over 11 amino acids. In germline, CDR1 is ENHRY, CDR2 SYGVKD.

The chain employs TRBV4-3 and TRBJ1-1; tentatively, D is TRBD1 (5 bases). From germline, CDR1 is LGHNA and CDR2 YSLEER. CDR3 length equals 15 residues. V was cut by 3 bases and J by 4 bases, with 15 bases left in between. For the CDR3, the DNA is TGCGCCAGCAGCCAGGGGTCGGGGGGTAGCACTGAAGCTTTCTTT. Translation gives CASSQGSGGSTEAFF.

The chain links TRBV3-1 to TRBJ2-5, with D perhaps given as TRBD1 or TRBD2 (5 bases each). Looked up from germline, CDR1 is LGHDT and CDR2 is YNNKEL (reference sequence). The V end was cut by 0 bases, the J end by 4 bases, with 18 bases between. CDR3 size: 17 residues. The CDR3 DNA reads TGTGCCAGCAGCCAAGATCCCGCGGGCCAGGGTGGAGAGACCCAGTACTTC. This codes for CASSQDPAGQGGETQYF.

The V and J genes are TRBV3-1 and TRBJ2-5, with D perhaps being TRBD1 or TRBD2 (5 bases each). Trimming removed 0 bases at V and 4 bases at J, with 12 bases between. Germline CDR1 reads LGHDT; CDR2 reads YNNKEL (reference sequence). CDR3 length equals 15 residues. The CDR3 reads CASSQDWDRGETQYF. The CDR3 DNA follows: TGTGCCAGCAGCCAAGATTGGGACCGAGGAGAGACCCAGTACTTC.